The 29 T cell receptor beta chains presented below share a single source sample, sequenced in a study of a mutant IDH1 vaccine in newly diagnosed glioma. Using immunoSEQ multiplex PCR, the repertoire was profiled, and TCRdb retains in-frame clones only, with some absent. Of roughly 38,000 clones in the sample, about 75% were seen once. These receptors have no known antigen. Sample time point: week 23, last vaccination. Vaccinated patients received 300 ug of mutant IDH1 20-mer peptide per dose, with topical imiquimod. Sequenced material: PBMCs, taken from a glioma patient whose treatment included an IDH1 peptide vaccine. These TCRs come from a man aged 45-60 years with glioma.

V and J are TRBV28 and TRBJ1-1, with a tentative D call TRBD1 (6 bases). Germline-derived CDR1 and CDR2 are MDHEN and SYDVKM. With 5 bases removed from V and 7 bases from J, the gap between germline ends came to 14 bases. This CDR3 has 13 residues. DNA for the CDR3: TGTGCCAGCAGTCTGGACAGCGCCTTTGAAGCTTTCTTT. Translated, it gives CASSLDSAFEAFF.

V and J are TRBV4-1 and TRBJ1-3; no reliable D call. This CDR3 region has 16 residues. Germline CDR1 MGHRA, CDR2 YSYEKL. V was shortened by 1 base and J by 1 base, with 11 bases between the two germline ends. CDR3 amino acids: CASSQVNALSGNTIYF. CDR3 coding DNA: TGCGCCAGCAGCCAAGTTAACGCCTTATCTGGAAACACCATATATTTT.

This chain links TRBV14 with TRBJ2-3; a weak D match, TRBD1 (6 bases). This CDR3 is built from 15 residues. Germline values: CDR1 SGHDN, CDR2 FVKESK. The germline V and J ends were trimmed by 4 bases and 0 bases, with 11 bases remaining between them. The CDR3 spells CASSRQVSSTDTQYF. In nucleotides, the CDR3 is TGTGCCAGCAGCCGACAGGTCTCTAGCACAGATACGCAGTATTTT.

The chain has TRBV6-5 and TRBJ2-2; a possible D gene is TRBD1 (6 bases). V dropped 5 bases and J dropped 0 bases, with 7 bases sitting between them. The germline CDR1 and CDR2 sequences are MNHEY and SVGAGI. CDR3 length: 14 residues. The DNA of the CDR3 is TGTGCCAGCAGTCGGACAGCGAACACCGGGGAGCTGTTTTTT. Encoded protein: CASSRTANTGELFF.

In DNA, the CDR3 is TGTGCCAGCAGTCCCCAAGGACAGGGTAGTTCACCCCTCCACTTT. As protein: CASSPQGQGSSPLHF. The chain couples TRBV25-1 to TRBJ1-6; 8 positions agree with TRBD1. Germline CDR1 reads MGHDK; CDR2 reads SYGVNS. Losses at the gene ends were 5 bases for V and 9 bases for J; bases not matched to a gene: 9. The CDR3 covers 15 residues.

There are a few counts of this clone. The V call is TRBV10-1, the J call TRBJ2-7; D not certain. The CDR3 has 10 residues. The germline gives CDR1 WNHNN, CDR2 SYGVQD (reference sequence). V lost 9 bases, J lost 6 bases, and 9 bases lay in between. This chain's CDR3 is CARPQAEQYF. CDR3 nucleotide sequence: TGCGCCAGGCCCCAGGCCGAGCAGTACTTC.

The V call is TRBV9, the J call TRBJ1-6; D gene unclear. The germline V and J ends were trimmed by 0 bases and 7 bases, with 14 bases remaining between them. CDR1 is SGDLS, CDR2 YYNGEE, per germline. This CDR3 is 16 amino acids long. The chain's CDR3 is CASSVEGGLKNSPLHF. CDR3 DNA: TGTGCCAGCAGCGTAGAAGGCGGTTTGAAAAATTCACCCCTCCACTTT. The variable domain in full, completed from reference TRBV9 and TRBJ1-6, reads DSGVTQTPKHLITATGQRVTLRCSPRSGDLSVYWYQQSLDQGLQFLIQYYNGEERAKGNILERFSAQQFPDLHSELNLSSLELGDSALYFCASSVEGGLKNSPLHFGNGTRLTVT.

This clone was counted only a few times. The chain joins TRBV10-3 to TRBJ1-2, with D possibly TRBD1 on 5 matching bases. The CDR3 has 17 amino acids. Germline assignment: CDR1 ENHRY and CDR2 SYGVKD. Trimming shortened V by 2 bases and J by 6 bases, and 22 bases separated the two germline ends. This CDR3 reads CAISEPGSRRGRNGYTF. The CDR3 DNA reads TGTGCCATCAGTGAGCCCGGGTCTAGACGGGGGAGAAATGGCTACACCTTC.

The rearrangement uses TRBV5-4 and TRBJ2-1; possible D gene TRBD1, 5 bases. V lost 4 bases and J 7 bases, leaving 9 bases between the germline ends. From germline, CDR1 is SGHNT and CDR2 YYREEE (reference sequence). The CDR3 is 12 amino acids. The CDR3 DNA reads TGTGCCAGCAGCCTACAGGTTAATGAGCAGTTCTTC. It translates to CASSLQVNEQFF.

The rearrangement links TRBV28 to TRBJ2-7, with no clear D. There are 13 residues in the CDR3. Trimming took off 5 bases at V and 1 base at J, with 9 bases between the two ends. The V gene's germline CDR1 is MDHEN and CDR2 SYDVKM. The CDR3 spells CASSLELSYEQYF. CDR3 in DNA: TGTGCCAGCAGTCTAGAACTGTCCTACGAGCAGTACTTC.

V usage is TRBV29-1 and J usage is TRBJ1-5; D is unresolved. Germline V lookup: CDR1 SQVTM, CDR2 ANQGSEA. Trimming removed 4 bases from V and 1 base from J, with 5 bases in between. The CDR3 contains 12 residues. The CDR3 nucleotides are TGCAGCGTTGGGAACAGCAATCAGCCCCAGCATTTT. Its translation: CSVGNSNQPQHF.

The chain is built from TRBV18 and TRBJ2-5; D gene unclear. The CDR3 consists of 15 residues. Germline CDR1 reads KGHSH; CDR2 reads LQKENI. Trimming shortened V by 8 bases and J by 1 base, and 17 bases separated the two germline ends. CDR3 in amino acids: CASTRGARSQETQYF. In nucleotides, the CDR3 is TGTGCCAGCACGCGAGGCGCTAGAAGCCAAGAGACCCAGTACTTC.

The rearrangement links TRBV2 to TRBJ1-1; D is uncertain. CDR3 length: 13 residues. The germline V gene has CDR1 SNHLY and CDR2 FYNNEI. Trimming left V 7 bases short and J 1 base short, with 10 bases between. As DNA, the CDR3 is TGTGCCAGCACCCTGAGGAGGAACACTGAAGCTTTCTTT. This encodes CASTLRRNTEAFF.

This clone is a singleton in its sample. This chain uses TRBV7-9 with TRBJ2-5; D gene uncertain. Germline V gene data show CDR1 as SEHNR and CDR2 as FQNEAQ (reference sequence). Trimming left V 0 bases short and J 1 base short, with 3 bases between. The CDR3 contains 13 residues. The CDR3 DNA is TGTGCCAGCAGCTTAGCGGTCCAAGAGACCCAGTACTTC. Its protein is CASSLAVQETQYF.

The chain links TRBV2 to TRBJ1-5; TRBD1 is a possible D gene (6 bases). Between the trimmed V and J ends, which lost 7 bases and 6 bases, there was a span of 19 bases. CDR3 length equals 15 residues. Germline V gene lookup returns CDR1 SNHLY and CDR2 FYNNEI. The CDR3 is CASTFNRGAIQPQHF. The CDR3 DNA follows: TGTGCCAGCACCTTCAATCGGGGGGCAATTCAGCCCCAGCATTTT.

This chain links TRBV11-2 with TRBJ1-6; D is unresolved. The germline V and J ends were trimmed by 3 bases and 9 bases, with 12 bases remaining between them. The CDR3 covers 14 residues. Germline V CDR1 and CDR2: SGHAT, FQNNGV. DNA for the CDR3: TGTGCCAGCAGCTTTAAGGGTGGCGGTTCACCCCTCCACTTT. Protein sequence: CASSFKGGGSPLHF.

The table lists this clone with a count of one. The rearrangement links TRBV19 to TRBJ2-1; D may match TRBD1 or TRBD2 (6 bases each). Deletions cut 2 bases from V and 0 bases from J, with 20 bases between. The CDR3 is 19 residues long. Per germline, CDR1 LNHDA and CDR2 SQIVND (reference sequence). Here the CDR3 reads CASSIKGGNSYFSYNEQFF. The CDR3 DNA sequence: TGTGCCAGTAGTATAAAAGGGGGGAATAGTTATTTCTCCTACAATGAGCAGTTCTTC.

The table lists this clone with a few counts. The genes are TRBV7-9 and TRBJ2-7; 8 bases match TRBD1. In germline, CDR1 is SEHNR, CDR2 FQNEAQ (reference sequence). V was clipped by 8 bases and J by 7 bases; unmatched bases: 4. The CDR3 is 11 residues long. The CDR3 coding sequence is TGTGCCAGCGAGACAGGGGATGAGCAGTACTTC. It yields the protein CASETGDEQYF.

This chain links TRBV30 with TRBJ1-5; D call uncertain. The V gene lost 0 bases and the J gene lost 1 base, with 4 bases spanning the gap. The CDR3 is 13 residues long. The germline V gene encodes CDR1 GTSNPN and CDR2 SVGIG (reference sequence). CDR3 in DNA: TGTGCCTGGAGTGTCGCCAGCAATCAGCCCCAGCATTTT. This codes for CAWSVASNQPQHF. Full variable domain (rest looked up from reference TRBV30 and TRBJ1-5): SQTIHQWPATLVQPVGSPLSLECTVEGTSNPNLYWYRQAAGRGLQLLFYSVGIGQISSEVPQNLSASRPQDRQFILSSKKLLLSDSGFYLCAWSVASNQPQHFGDGTRLSIL.

This chain connects TRBV6-5 to TRBJ2-1; 10 positions match TRBD1. Trimming took 6 bases from V and 10 from J; bases not matched to a gene: 6. Germline CDR1 is MNHEY and CDR2 is SVGAGI. This CDR3 has 13 amino acids. CDR3 in DNA: TGTGCCAGCAGAGGGACAGGGGAATGGGAGCAGTTCTTC. It is translated as CASRGTGEWEQFF.

The J gene is TRBJ1-2, the V gene TRBV2; D remains unclear. V was clipped by 6 bases and J by 5 bases, with 10 bases between them. The germline gives CDR1 SNHLY, CDR2 FYNNEI. The CDR3 spans 12 residues. The CDR3 bases are TGTGCCAGCAGGCTGGGCGGTTATGGCTACACCTTC. Its protein product is CASRLGGYGYTF.

This clone was seen only a few times. This chain uses TRBV10-3 with TRBJ1-1; D possibly corresponds to TRBD1 (6 bases). The CDR3 runs to 15 residues. The ends were cut back, 7 bases at V and 0 bases at J, with 15 bases in the middle. From germline, CDR1 is ENHRY and CDR2 SYGVKD. CDR3 DNA sequence: TGTGCCATCAATCAAAAGGGGGATATGAACACTGAAGCTTTCTTT. Translated, it gives CAINQKGDMNTEAFF.

This clone is a singleton in its sample. CDR3 sequence: CASSYSSGGTEAFF. The CDR3 DNA is TGTGCCAGCAGTTACTCGAGCGGAGGCACTGAAGCTTTCTTT. The V and J genes are TRBV6-5 and TRBJ1-1; no clear D gene. V lost 0 bases, J lost 4 bases, and 9 bases lay in between. Germline assignment: CDR1 MNHEY and CDR2 SVGAGI. CDR3 length equals 14 residues.

The V gene is TRBV27, the J gene TRBJ2-2, with 10 bases lining up with TRBD1. CDR3 length: 15 residues. V trimming: 5 bases; J trimming: 6 bases; junction bases outside the gene matches: 6. Germline V CDR1 and CDR2: MNHEY, SMNVEV (reference sequence). The CDR3 DNA is TGTGCCAGCAGTACCCGGGACAGGGGACCCGGGGAGCTGTTTTTT. It yields the protein CASSTRDRGPGELFF.

V and J are TRBV18 and TRBJ1-1; 7 nucleotides match TRBD1. The germline CDR1 and CDR2 sequences are KGHSH and LQKENI. The CDR3 loop spans 18 amino acids. V lost 6 bases to trimming and J lost 3 bases; unmatched junction nucleotides: 19. CDR3 sequence (DNA): TGTGCCAGCTCCCAAACTTCCGGGACAGCGATTATCCACACTGAAGCTTTCTTT. Amino acids: CASSQTSGTAIIHTEAFF.

This chain connects TRBV7-9 to TRBJ1-1; D may be TRBD1 (5 bases). Germline V gene lookup returns CDR1 SEHNR and CDR2 FQNEAQ (reference sequence). This CDR3 has 12 amino acids. V dropped 5 bases and J dropped 7 bases, with 11 bases sitting between them. The CDR3 loop reads CASSPGGVEAFF. CDR3 DNA sequence: TGTGCCAGCAGCCCCGGGGGAGTTGAAGCTTTCTTT.

The genes are TRBV29-1 and TRBJ1-5; tentatively, D is TRBD1 (6 bases). V gave up 4 bases and J gave up 3 bases, with 10 bases separating them. In germline, CDR1 is SQVTM, CDR2 ANQGSEA. CDR3 length: 13 amino acids. DNA of the CDR3: TGCAGCGTTGGGAACAGGGCCAATCAGCCCCAGCATTTT. Translation gives CSVGNRANQPQHF.

V gene TRBV28 combines with J gene TRBJ1-4; D uncertain. Germline assignment: CDR1 MDHEN and CDR2 SYDVKM. The V end was cut by 2 bases, the J end by 11 bases, with 12 bases between. CDR3 size: 13 residues. CDR3: CASSLGSARKLFF. The CDR3, as DNA: TGTGCCAGCAGTTTAGGGTCGGCCAGGAAACTGTTTTTT.

This clone was detected only once. The chain links TRBV2 to TRBJ1-2; D not certain. The CDR3 totals 14 residues. Trimming shortened V by 3 bases and J by 4 bases, and 12 bases separated the two germline ends. Germline V gene sequence: CDR1 SNHLY, CDR2 FYNNEI. The CDR3 loop reads CASSDSTTLYGYTF. The DNA for the CDR3 is TGTGCCAGCAGTGACTCTACGACCCTCTATGGCTACACCTTC. The variable domain in full, with the rest retrieved from reference TRBV2 and TRBJ1-2, is EPEVTQTPSHQVTQMGQEVILRCVPISNHLYFYWYRQILGQKVEFLVSFYNNEISEKSEIFDDQFSVERPDGSNFTLKIRSTKLEDSAMYFCASSDSTTLYGYTFGSGTRLTVV.